Listed below are T cell receptor beta chains from one sample, sequenced in a study of T cell responses to AZD1222 COVID-19 vaccine. Assay used: immunoSEQ multiplex PCR; TCRdb lists only in-frame clones, some missing. This sample has under 150,000 clones, with approximately 90% found just once. The source material was peripheral blood, sampled on day 0 of MenACWY control vaccination. The receptors originated from an adult in good health. Each CDR3 is given with its conserved first and last residue. A D gene is named only where the DNA matches it firmly. For some rows the clone size is stated as once, few or many, or as a class when expanded; others skip it.

j_gene: TRBJ2-1; v_gene: TRBV2; d_gene: NA; abundance: NA; CDR3nt: TGTGCCAGCAGTGATCGGTGGGGCAGGGGTGAGCAGTTCTTC; CDR3aa: CASSDRWGRGEQFF
j_gene: TRBJ1-4; v_gene: TRBV9; d_gene: NA; abundance: NA; CDR3nt: TGTGCCAGCAGCCCCAGCGGCCGTCCTAGGAATAGTGAAAAACTGTTTTTT; CDR3aa: CASSPSGRPRNSEKLFF
j_gene: TRBJ1-2; v_gene: TRBV28; d_gene: TRBD1; abundance: NA; CDR3nt: TGTGCCAGCAGGATACAGGGGCTGGTGAGCTATGGCTACACCTTC; CDR3aa: CASRIQGLVSYGYTF
j_gene: TRBJ1-4; v_gene: TRBV13; d_gene: NA; abundance: NA; CDR3nt: TGTGCCAGCAGCCCTGGGGGGGGTGAAAAACTGTTTTTT; CDR3aa: CASSPGGGEKLFF
j_gene: TRBJ1-1; v_gene: TRBV2; d_gene: NA; abundance: few; CDR3nt: TGTGCCAGCAGTGACTCTAGTATCCCTGAAGCTTTCTTT; CDR3aa: CASSDSSIPEAFF
j_gene: TRBJ2-3; v_gene: TRBV10-3; d_gene: TRBD1; abundance: once; CDR3nt: TGTGCCATCGGACGTGGGACAGACACAGATACGCAGTATTTT; CDR3aa: CAIGRGTDTDTQYF
j_gene: TRBJ1-2; v_gene: TRBV18; d_gene: NA; abundance: NA; CDR3nt: TGTGCCAGCTCACCGAGGACAGAAGGGAGCTACACCTTC; CDR3aa: CASSPRTEGSYTF
j_gene: TRBJ2-1; v_gene: TRBV7-9; d_gene: NA; abundance: NA; CDR3nt: TGTGCCAGCAGCCGAGATTGGGGGCTATACAATGAGCAGTTCTTC; CDR3aa: CASSRDWGLYNEQFF
j_gene: TRBJ2-1; v_gene: TRBV19; d_gene: NA; abundance: NA; CDR3nt: TGTGCCAGTAGTATTCAGCTAGACTCCTACAATGAGCAGTTCTTC; CDR3aa: CASSIQLDSYNEQFF
j_gene: TRBJ1-1; v_gene: TRBV29-1; d_gene: NA; abundance: NA; CDR3nt: TGCAGCGTTGCTCTCTCGGGGGAAACGGGAGTATTTATGAACACTGAAGCTTTCTTT; CDR3aa: CSVALSGETGVFMNTEAFF
j_gene: TRBJ2-1; v_gene: TRBV9; d_gene: TRBD1; abundance: NA; CDR3nt: TGTGCCAGCAGCGCCCGGACAGGGGCAGGGGGCAATGAGCAGTTCTTC; CDR3aa: CASSARTGAGGNEQFF
j_gene: TRBJ2-1; v_gene: TRBV28; d_gene: TRBD1; abundance: NA; CDR3nt: TGTGCCAGCAGCGAAAGCCCGGACAGGCCCCAGCGATCGGGCAATGAGCAGTTCTTC; CDR3aa: CASSESPDRPQRSGNEQFF
j_gene: TRBJ2-5; v_gene: TRBV6-5; d_gene: NA; abundance: NA; CDR3nt: TGTGCCAGCAGCGACAGGCCCAATGTTGAGACCCAGTACTTC; CDR3aa: CASSDRPNVETQYF
j_gene: TRBJ2-5; v_gene: TRBV2; d_gene: TRBD1; abundance: few; CDR3nt: TGTGCCAGCAGCGAGACAGGGCGGGAGACCCAGTACTTC; CDR3aa: CASSETGRETQYF
j_gene: TRBJ1-1; v_gene: TRBV6-2/TRBV6-3; d_gene: NA; abundance: NA; CDR3nt: TGTGCCAGCAGTTACTCGGGACTTGCGAACACTGAAGCTTTCTTT; CDR3aa: CASSYSGLANTEAFF
j_gene: TRBJ1-2; v_gene: TRBV25-1; d_gene: NA; abundance: once; CDR3nt: TGTGCCAGCAGTGAAGGGGTGGGGTTCGCGTCCCATGGCTACACCTTC; CDR3aa: CASSEGVGFASHGYTF
j_gene: TRBJ2-1; v_gene: TRBV6-6; d_gene: NA; abundance: NA; CDR3nt: TGTGCCAGCAGTGACTTACAGGGTTGGTCCTACAATGAGCAGTTCTTC; CDR3aa: CASSDLQGWSYNEQFF
j_gene: TRBJ2-5; v_gene: TRBV11-3; d_gene: TRBD2; abundance: few; CDR3nt: TGTGCCAGCAGCTTAGCCCCAGCGGGGACCCGGGGGACCCAGTACTTC; CDR3aa: CASSLAPAGTRGTQYF
j_gene: TRBJ1-1; v_gene: TRBV2; d_gene: NA; abundance: NA; CDR3nt: TGTGCCAGCAGTGTATTTCAGAACACTGAAGCTTTCTTT; CDR3aa: CASSVFQNTEAFF
j_gene: TRBJ2-1; v_gene: TRBV9; d_gene: NA; abundance: NA; CDR3nt: TGTGCCAGCAGCGTAGACGGATACAATGAGCAGTTCTTC; CDR3aa: CASSVDGYNEQFF
j_gene: TRBJ2-7; v_gene: TRBV7-9; d_gene: NA; abundance: NA; CDR3nt: TGTGCCAGCAGCCCAATCCAGGTCCACCTGGACGAGCAGTACTTC; CDR3aa: CASSPIQVHLDEQYF
j_gene: TRBJ2-7; v_gene: TRBV7-8; d_gene: NA; abundance: NA; CDR3nt: TGTGCCAGCAGCTTAGCGCCCCACCACGAGCAGTACTTC; CDR3aa: CASSLAPHHEQYF
j_gene: TRBJ1-2; v_gene: TRBV27; d_gene: NA; abundance: NA; CDR3nt: TGTGCCAGCAGCCGAATGGTGACAGGCTCCAACTATGGCTACACCTTC; CDR3aa: CASSRMVTGSNYGYTF
j_gene: TRBJ2-7; v_gene: TRBV19; d_gene: NA; abundance: NA; CDR3nt: TGTGCCAGTAGCCTAAGGCCCGGGACACTCTCCTACGAGCAGTACTTC; CDR3aa: CASSLRPGTLSYEQYF
j_gene: TRBJ1-2; v_gene: TRBV11-1; d_gene: TRBD1; abundance: NA; CDR3nt: TGTGCCAGCAGCTTATTATCAGGGGGCGATGGCTACACCTTC; CDR3aa: CASSLLSGGDGYTF
j_gene: TRBJ2-7; v_gene: TRBV6-5; d_gene: TRBD2; abundance: NA; CDR3nt: TGTGCCAGCAGTTACGGGGGGGTACAGTACGAGCAGTACTTC; CDR3aa: CASSYGGVQYEQYF
j_gene: TRBJ2-1; v_gene: TRBV9; d_gene: TRBD2; abundance: NA; CDR3nt: TGTGCCAGCAGCGTCGCGGCCCTAGCGGGAGCCACCAATGAGCAGTTCTTC; CDR3aa: CASSVAALAGATNEQFF